Listed below are T cell receptor beta chains from one sample, sequenced in a study of T-cell reconstitution after alpha-beta-depleted transplantation in children. TCRdb analysed the PCR reads with MiXCR anew, one entry per CDR3 protein. Of hundreds of thousands of distinct CDR3 sequences listed, around 7.7% are singletons. This specimen was PBMCs, mostly from graft donor cells, taken 360 days after TCRalphabeta/CD19-depleted stem cell transplant. The receptors shown here come from a male patient between 2 and 15 years old who had a stem cell transplant for acute myeloid leukemia, so the T cells may come from the graft donor. Both conserved end residues are part of each CDR3. The D gene is left open where the match is weak. The listing skips clone size in some rows; elsewhere it reads once, few, many or a size class.

j_call v_call clone_size d_call cdr3_nt cdr3_aa
TRBJ2-5 TRBV12-3/TRBV12-4 many . TGTGCCAGCAGGCACTTCGAAGAGACCCAGTACTTC CASRHFEETQYF
TRBJ2-2 TRBV10-3 many . TGTGCCATCACCCCTCTTACCGGGGAGCTGTTTTTT CAITPLTGELFF
TRBJ2-1 TRBV20-1 many . TGCAGTGCTAGAGTGCGGGAAACACCCTTGTACAATGAGCAGTTCTTC CSARVRETPLYNEQFF
TRBJ2-2 TRBV20-1 few TRBD1 TGCAGTGCTATACTACTCCGGGACAGACGCACCGGGGAGCTGTTTTTT CSAILLRDRRTGELFF
TRBJ2-7 TRBV12-3/TRBV12-4 many . TGTGCCAGCAGCAGAGGCTACGAGCAGTACTTC CASSRGYEQYF
TRBJ1-1 TRBV29-1 many . TGCAGCGTTTCCGGGGAGCAGGGGAACACTGAAGCTTTCTTT CSVSGEQGNTEAFF
TRBJ1-1 TRBV12-3/TRBV12-4 . . TGTGCCAGCAGTTCGTTGGCCTCTGAAGCTTTCTTT CASSSLASEAFF
TRBJ2-3 TRBV6-1 many . TGTGCCAGCATCTACAGCACCGGTGGTGGAGAGTATGACGCAGATACGCAGTATTTT CASIYSTGGGEYDADTQYF
TRBJ2-1 TRBV20-1 many TRBD2 TGCAGTGCTAGAGATACTAGCGGGAGGGGATATGAGCAGTTCTTC CSARDTSGRGYEQFF
TRBJ1-5 TRBV20-1 few . TGCAGTGCTAAGGGCCATAGCAATCAGCCCCAGCATTTT CSAKGHSNQPQHF
TRBJ2-3 TRBV12-3/TRBV12-4 many . TGTGCCAGCCGGAAAGAGGGGCCCGGGGATACGCAGTATTTT CASRKEGPGDTQYF
TRBJ2-2 TRBV12-5 many . TGTGCTAGTGGTTTGGTACCTAAAGGGTCGAACACCGGGGAGCTGTTTTTT CASGLVPKGSNTGELFF
TRBJ1-1 TRBV29-1 . . TGCAGCGTGGACACAGGGTTGAACACTGAAGCTTTCTTT CSVDTGLNTEAFF
TRBJ2-1 TRBV5-1 many TRBD2 TGCGCCAGCAGCTTTGGGACTAATGACGCGGAGCAGTTCTTC CASSFGTNDAEQFF